This T cell receptor beta chain stems from a study of T cell responses to AZD1222 COVID-19 vaccine. Study results and caveats: The study found Spike-specific TCR breadth and depth rose after two AZD1222 doses.

Regarding this clone: Its antigen is still unknown.

V lost 2 bases, J lost 3 bases, and 14 bases lay in between. This CDR3 has 15 residues. Germline V gene data show CDR1 as SGHVS and CDR2 as FQNEAQ. Sequenced by immunoSEQ multiplex PCR; TCRdb stores in-frame clones only, minus some. The sample includes some 96,000 clones, about nine tenths of them seen just once. The sequence derives from an adult in good health. This material consisted of peripheral blood, taken on day 0 of AZD1222 vaccination. J is TRBJ2-7 and V is TRBV7-8, with D maybe TRBD2 (6 bases). The CDR3 DNA reads TGTGCCAGCAGCTTATACGGGAGTCTACTCTACGAGCAGTACTTC. It translates to CASSLYGSLLYEQYF.